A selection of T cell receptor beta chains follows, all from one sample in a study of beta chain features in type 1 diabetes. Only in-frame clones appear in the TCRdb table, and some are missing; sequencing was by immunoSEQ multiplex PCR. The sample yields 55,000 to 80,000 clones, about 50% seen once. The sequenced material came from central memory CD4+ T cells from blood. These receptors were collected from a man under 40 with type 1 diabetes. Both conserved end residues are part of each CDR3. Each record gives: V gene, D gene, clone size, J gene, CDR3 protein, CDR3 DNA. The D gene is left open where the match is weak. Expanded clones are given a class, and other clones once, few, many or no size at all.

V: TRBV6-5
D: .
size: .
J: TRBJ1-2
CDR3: CASSYSPVQGYGYTF
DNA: TGTGCCAGCAGTTACTCCCCCGTACAGGGCTATGGCTACACCTTC

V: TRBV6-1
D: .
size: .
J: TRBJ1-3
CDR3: CASRGEYSGNTIYF
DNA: TGTGCCAGCAGAGGGGAATACTCTGGAAACACCATATATTTT

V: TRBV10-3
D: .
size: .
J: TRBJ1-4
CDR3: CAASRDNEKLFF
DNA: TGTGCCGCATCTAGAGATAATGAAAAACTGTTTTTT

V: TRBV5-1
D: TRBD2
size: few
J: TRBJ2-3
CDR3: CATKTTSGGADTQYF
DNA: TGCGCCACCAAGACTACTAGCGGGGGCGCAGATACGCAGTATTTT

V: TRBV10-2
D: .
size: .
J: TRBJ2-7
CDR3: CASSYTWGEEQYF
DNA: TGCGCCAGCAGTTACACTTGGGGGGAGGAGCAGTACTTC

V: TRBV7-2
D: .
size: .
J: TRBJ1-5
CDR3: CASSFGHVGNQPQHF
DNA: TGTGCCAGCAGCTTCGGACACGTGGGCAATCAGCCCCAGCATTTT

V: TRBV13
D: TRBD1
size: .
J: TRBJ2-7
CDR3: CASRGQGLGEQYF
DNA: TGTGCCAGCCGAGGACAGGGGCTGGGGGAGCAGTACTTC

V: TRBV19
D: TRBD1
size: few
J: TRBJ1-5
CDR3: CASETGLGNQPQHF
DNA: TGTGCCAGTGAGACAGGGCTGGGCAATCAGCCCCAGCATTTT

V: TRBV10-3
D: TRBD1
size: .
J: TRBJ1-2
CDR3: CAINPGQGNYGYTF
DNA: TGTGCCATCAACCCGGGACAGGGCAACTATGGCTACACCTTC

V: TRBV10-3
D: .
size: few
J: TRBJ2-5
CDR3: CAISDGGGLQETQYF
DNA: TGTGCCATCAGTGATGGGGGGGGGCTTCAAGAGACCCAGTACTTC

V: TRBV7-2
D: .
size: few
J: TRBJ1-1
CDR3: CASSLAQGNTEAFF
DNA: TGTGCCAGCAGCTTAGCGCAGGGGAACACTGAAGCTTTCTTT

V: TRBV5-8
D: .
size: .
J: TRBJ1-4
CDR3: CASSFGDRIEKLFF
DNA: TGTGCCAGCAGCTTCGGTGACAGGATTGAAAAACTGTTTTTT

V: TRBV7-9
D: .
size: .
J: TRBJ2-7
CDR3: CASSLQGSSYEQYF
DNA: TGTGCCAGCAGCTTACAGGGGAGCTCCTACGAGCAGTACTTC

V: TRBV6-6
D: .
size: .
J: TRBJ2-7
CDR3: CASSNGPYEQYF
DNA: TGTGCCAGCAGTAACGGTCCCTACGAGCAGTACTTC

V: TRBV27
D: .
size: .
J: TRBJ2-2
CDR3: CASSTAWGVGTGELFF
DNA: TGTGCCAGCAGTACCGCGTGGGGGGTAGGCACCGGGGAGCTGTTTTTT

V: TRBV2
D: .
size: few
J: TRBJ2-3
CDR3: CASSTTGGGTDTQYF
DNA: TGTGCCAGCAGTACGACAGGCGGTGGCACAGATACGCAGTATTTT

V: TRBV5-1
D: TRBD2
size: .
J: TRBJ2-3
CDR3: CASSLGLAGGSTDTQYF
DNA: TGCGCCAGCAGCTTGGGTCTAGCGGGGGGATCCACAGATACGCAGTATTTT

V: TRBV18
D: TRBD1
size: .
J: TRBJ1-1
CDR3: CASSTGGQGNTEAFF
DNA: TGTGCCAGCTCAACTGGGGGACAGGGGAACACTGAAGCTTTCTTT

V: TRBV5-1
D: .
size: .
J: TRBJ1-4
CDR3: CASSAGGPSEKLFF
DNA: TGCGCCAGCAGTGCGGGGGGCCCGTCTGAAAAACTGTTTTTT

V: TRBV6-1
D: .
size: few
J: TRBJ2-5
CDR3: CASSWNRAAGETQYF
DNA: TGTGCCAGCAGTTGGAACCGGGCCGCGGGAGAGACCCAGTACTTC